This TCR beta chain was sequenced for a study of T cells in Graves' hyperthyroidism and ophthalmopathy. This clonotype appeared a few times. The investigators amplified TCR beta CDR3 regions from RNA transcripts. HTBI primers were used for first-round RT-PCR of the TCR CDR3. TCRdb re-analysed the multiplex PCR reads in MiXCR, keeping a single row per CDR3 protein. The sample includes hundreds of thousands of distinct CDR3 sequences, 45% seen only once; the top ten take less than 9%. Looked up from germline, CDR1 is SGHTA and CDR2 is FQGNSA. The CDR3 is 14 residues long. V lost 5 bases and J lost 8, with 18 bases in between.

Sequences were obtained from peripheral blood or thyroid tissue (not recorded which). This chain links TRBV7-2 with TRBJ1-1; maybe TRBD1 (6 bases). The TCR was taken from an adult man with Graves' disease, either hyperthyroidism or ophthalmopathy (not recorded which). The CDR3 DNA reads TGTGCCAGCAGCCACCCCCAGACAGGAGTCGAAGCTTTCTTT. Translation gives CASSHPQTGVEAFF.